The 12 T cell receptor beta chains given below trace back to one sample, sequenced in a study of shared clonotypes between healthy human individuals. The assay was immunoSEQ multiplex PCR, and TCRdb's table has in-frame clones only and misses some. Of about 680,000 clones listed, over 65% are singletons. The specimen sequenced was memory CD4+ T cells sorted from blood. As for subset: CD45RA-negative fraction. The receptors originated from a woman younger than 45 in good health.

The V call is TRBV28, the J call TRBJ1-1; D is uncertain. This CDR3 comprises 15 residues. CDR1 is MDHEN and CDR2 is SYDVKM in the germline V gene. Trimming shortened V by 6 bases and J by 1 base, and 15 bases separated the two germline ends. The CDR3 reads CASRPRRPPNTEAFF. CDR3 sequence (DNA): TGTGCCAGCAGACCCAGACGGCCCCCGAACACTGAAGCTTTCTTT. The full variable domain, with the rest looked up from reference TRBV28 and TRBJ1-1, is DVKVTQSSRYLVKRTGEKVFLECVQDMDHENMFWYRQDPGLGLRLIYFSYDVKMKEKGDIPEGYSVSREKKERFSLILESASTNQTSMYLCASRPRRPPNTEAFFGQGTRLTVV.

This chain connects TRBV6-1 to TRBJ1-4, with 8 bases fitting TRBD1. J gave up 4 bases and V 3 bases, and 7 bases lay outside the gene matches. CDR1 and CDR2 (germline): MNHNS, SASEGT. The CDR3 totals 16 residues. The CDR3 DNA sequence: TGTGCCAGCAGTGACCAGGGGGCATTGGGTAATGAAAAACTGTTTTTT. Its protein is CASSDQGALGNEKLFF.

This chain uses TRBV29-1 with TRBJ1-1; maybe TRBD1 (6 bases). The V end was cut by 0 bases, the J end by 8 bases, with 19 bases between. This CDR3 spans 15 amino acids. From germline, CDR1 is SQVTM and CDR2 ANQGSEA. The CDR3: CSVEDRSRPGAEAFF. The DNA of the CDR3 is TGCAGCGTTGAAGATCGAAGCAGGCCAGGGGCGGAAGCTTTCTTT.

CDR3 region: CASSLGGAQHYGYTF. The DNA for the CDR3 is TGTGCCAGCAGCTTGGGAGGGGCCCAACACTATGGCTACACCTTC. This rearrangement joins TRBV5-5 to TRBJ1-2; D may be TRBD1 (5 bases). Germline V lookup: CDR1 SGHKS, CDR2 YYEKEE (reference sequence). V lost 0 bases to trimming and J lost 3 bases, with 12 bases between them. This CDR3 comprises 15 residues.

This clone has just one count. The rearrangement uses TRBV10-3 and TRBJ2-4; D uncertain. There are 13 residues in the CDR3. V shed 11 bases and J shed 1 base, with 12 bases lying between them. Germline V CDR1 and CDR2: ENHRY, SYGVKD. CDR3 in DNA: TGTGCCTCGAGCGAGACGGCCAAAAACATTCAGTACTTC. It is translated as CASSETAKNIQYF.

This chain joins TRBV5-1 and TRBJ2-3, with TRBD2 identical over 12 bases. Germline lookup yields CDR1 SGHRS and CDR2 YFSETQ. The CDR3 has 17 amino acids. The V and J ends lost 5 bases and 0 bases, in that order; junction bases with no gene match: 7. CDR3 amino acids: CASSYDGLAGSTDTQYF. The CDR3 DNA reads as TGCGCCAGCAGTTATGATGGACTAGCGGGGAGCACAGATACGCAGTATTTT.

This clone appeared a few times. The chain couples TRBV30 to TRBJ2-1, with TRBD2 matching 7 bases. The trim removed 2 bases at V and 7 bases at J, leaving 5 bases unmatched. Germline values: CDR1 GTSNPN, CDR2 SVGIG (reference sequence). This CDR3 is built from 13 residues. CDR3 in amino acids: CAWSPGTMNEQFF. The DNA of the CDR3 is TGTGCCTGGAGTCCCGGGACTATGAATGAGCAGTTCTTC. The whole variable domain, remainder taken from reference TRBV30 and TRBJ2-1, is SQTIHQWPATLVQPVGSPLSLECTVEGTSNPNLYWYRQAAGRGLQLLFYSVGIGQISSEVPQNLSASRPQDRQFILSSKKLLLSDSGFYLCAWSPGTMNEQFFGPGTRLTVL.

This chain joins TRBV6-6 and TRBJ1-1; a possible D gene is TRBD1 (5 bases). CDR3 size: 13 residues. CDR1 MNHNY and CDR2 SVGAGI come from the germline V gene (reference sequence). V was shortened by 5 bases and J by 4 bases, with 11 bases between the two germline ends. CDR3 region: CASSPGGITEAFF. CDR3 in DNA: TGTGCCAGCAGTCCCGGGGGGATCACTGAAGCTTTCTTT.

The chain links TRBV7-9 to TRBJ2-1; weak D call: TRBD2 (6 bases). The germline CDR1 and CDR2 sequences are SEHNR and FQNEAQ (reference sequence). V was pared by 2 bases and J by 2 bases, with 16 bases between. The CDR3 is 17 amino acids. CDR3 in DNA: TGTGCCAGCAGCTTATCTCCCGGAGGGACCGCCTACAATGAGCAGTTCTTC. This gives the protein CASSLSPGGTAYNEQFF.

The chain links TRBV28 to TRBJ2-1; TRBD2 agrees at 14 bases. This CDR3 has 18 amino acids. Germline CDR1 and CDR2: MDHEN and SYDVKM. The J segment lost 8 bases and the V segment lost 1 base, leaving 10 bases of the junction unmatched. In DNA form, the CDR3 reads TGTGCCAGCAGTTTATCCGGACTAGCGGGAGGTAGGGGTGATGAGCAGTTCTTC. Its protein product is CASSLSGLAGGRGDEQFF.

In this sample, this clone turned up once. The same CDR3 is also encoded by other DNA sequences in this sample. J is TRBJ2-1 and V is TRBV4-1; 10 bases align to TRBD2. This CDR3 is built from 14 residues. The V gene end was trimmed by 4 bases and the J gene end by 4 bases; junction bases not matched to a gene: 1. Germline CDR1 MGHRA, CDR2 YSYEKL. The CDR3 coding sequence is TGCGCCAGCAGCCCACTAGCGGGGTACAATGAGCAGTTCTTC. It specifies CASSPLAGYNEQFF.

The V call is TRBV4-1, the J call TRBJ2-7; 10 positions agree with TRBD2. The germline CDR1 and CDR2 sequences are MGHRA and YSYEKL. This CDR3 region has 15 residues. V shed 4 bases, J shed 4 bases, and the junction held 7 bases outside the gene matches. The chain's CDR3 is CASSRGSGRAYEQYF. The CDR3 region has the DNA TGCGCCAGCAGCCGTGGAAGCGGGAGGGCTTACGAGCAGTACTTC.